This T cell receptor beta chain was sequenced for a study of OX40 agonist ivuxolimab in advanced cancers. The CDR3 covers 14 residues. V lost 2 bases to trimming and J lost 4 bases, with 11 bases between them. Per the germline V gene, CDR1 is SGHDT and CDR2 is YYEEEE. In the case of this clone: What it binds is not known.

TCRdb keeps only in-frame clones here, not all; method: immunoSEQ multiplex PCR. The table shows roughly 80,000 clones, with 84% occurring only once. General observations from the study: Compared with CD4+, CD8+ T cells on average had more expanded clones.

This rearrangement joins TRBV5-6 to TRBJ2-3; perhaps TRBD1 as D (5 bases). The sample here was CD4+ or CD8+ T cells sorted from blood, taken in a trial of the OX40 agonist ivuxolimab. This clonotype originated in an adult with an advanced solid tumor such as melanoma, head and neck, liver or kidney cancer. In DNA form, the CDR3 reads TGTGCCAGCAGCTTTCCCGAAGGGGCAGATACGCAGTATTTT. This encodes CASSFPEGADTQYF.